The 25 T cell receptor beta chains below come from one sample, sequenced in a study of vaccination effects on CD4 cells after COVID-19. Their antigens are not known. The repertoire was sequenced with immunoSEQ multiplex PCR; TCRdb's copy has only in-frame clones and lacks some. The repertoire consists of tens of thousands of clones, with approximately 70% occurring once and the leading ten covering approximately 3.7%. Before any sequencing was done, the ViraFEST assay used viral peptide pools to expand antigen-specific CD4+ T cells. When less than 11 days of culture had elapsed, CD4+ T cells were isolated. Among the vaccine recipients, none had a prior SARS-CoV-2 infection, and nucleocapsid antibodies were negative. The sample was CD4+ T cells from PBMCs cultured with HCoV-OC43 spike peptides, taken before COVID-19 vaccination. Subset denoted: HCoV-OC43 spike overlapping peptide pool stimulation. The receptors derive from a human donor who received a COVID-19 vaccine.

The CDR3: CASSKTGFKFF. Here the CDR3 DNA reads TGTGCCAGCAGTAAAACAGGGTTTAAGTTCTTC. The rearrangement links TRBV12-3 or TRBV12-4 to TRBJ2-1; D may be TRBD1 (6 bases). Between the trimmed V and J ends, which lost 5 bases and 14 bases, there was a span of 13 bases. This CDR3 spans 11 amino acids.

This chain uses TRBV9 with TRBJ1-5; D is ambiguous. Trimming removed 2 bases at V and 4 bases at J, with 13 bases between. CDR1 is SGDLS, CDR2 YYNGEE, per germline. The CDR3 extends over 15 amino acids. CDR3 amino acids: CASSVSPSGNQPQHF. CDR3 bases: TGTGCCAGCAGCGTTTCACCGAGCGGGAATCAGCCCCAGCATTTT.

V and J are TRBV5-1 and TRBJ2-2; tentatively, D is TRBD1 (6 bases). The V gene lost 4 bases and the J gene lost 0 bases, with 19 bases spanning the gap. Germline V gives CDR1 SGHRS, CDR2 YFSETQ. The CDR3 sequence is 18 residues long. The CDR3 nucleotides read TGCGCCAGCAGCAAAAGGGTAGTCTGGGACACGAACACCGGGGAGCTGTTTTTT. As protein: CASSKRVVWDTNTGELFF.

The V and J genes are TRBV12-3 or TRBV12-4 and TRBJ1-3, with TRBD1 matching over 10 bases. The CDR3 is 12 amino acids. After removal of 11 bases from V and 4 bases from J, the junction contained 2 bases not matched to a gene. This CDR3 is CAGQGGGNTIYF. The CDR3 DNA reads TGTGCCGGACAGGGGGGAGGAAACACCATATATTTT.

This clone came up a few times. The rearrangement uses TRBV27 and TRBJ1-1, with D possibly TRBD1 on 5 matching bases. The CDR3 extends over 13 amino acids. V dropped 7 bases and J dropped 0 bases, with 9 bases sitting between them. The germline V gene encodes CDR1 MNHEY and CDR2 SMNVEV (reference sequence). The CDR3, as DNA: TGTGCCAGCAAGGGGCGCATGAACACTGAAGCTTTCTTT. Translated, it gives CASKGRMNTEAFF.

The rearrangement uses TRBV7-7 and TRBJ2-2; 10 bases line up with TRBD1. There are 16 residues in the CDR3. Unmatched junction bases numbered 10, after V lost 7 bases and J lost 5 bases. Germline lookup yields CDR1 SSHAT and CDR2 FNYEAQ (reference sequence). CDR3 in amino acids: CASTPGQGLGTGELFF. The DNA of the CDR3 is TGTGCCAGCACCCCGGGACAGGGGTTAGGGACCGGGGAGCTGTTTTTT.

The gene calls are TRBV6-5 and TRBJ1-1, with D perhaps matching TRBD1 (5 bases). The CDR3 is 13 amino acids. The germline V and J ends were trimmed by 9 bases and 1 base, with 12 bases remaining between them. The V gene's germline CDR1 is MNHEY and CDR2 SVGAGI. The CDR3 reads CASTKQGNTEAFF. DNA for the CDR3: TGTGCCAGTACTAAGCAGGGGAACACTGAAGCTTTCTTT.

J is TRBJ2-1 and V is TRBV5-1; D not certain. Between the trimmed V and J ends, which lost 0 bases and 6 bases, there was a span of 1 base. Germline CDR1 reads SGHRS; CDR2 reads YFSETQ. The CDR3 runs to 11 residues. The CDR3 loop reads CASSLGNEQFF. CDR3 nucleotides: TGCGCCAGCAGCTTGGGCAATGAGCAGTTCTTC.

This clone showed up just a few times. This rearrangement joins TRBV2 to TRBJ1-5; D remains unclear. The CDR3 contains 13 residues. V lost 4 bases, J lost 11 bases, and 15 bases lay in between. Germline-derived CDR1 and CDR2 are SNHLY and FYNNEI. The chain's CDR3 is CASSGQAGGSQHF. CDR3 bases: TGTGCCAGCAGTGGGCAGGCCGGCGGGTCCCAGCATTTT.

This clone was observed a few times. The chain joins TRBV6-5 to TRBJ1-3; maybe TRBD1 (6 bases). Germline lookup yields CDR1 MNHEY and CDR2 SVGAGI. The V and J ends lost 4 bases and 0 bases respectively, with 13 bases between them. The CDR3 spans 16 residues. CDR3 sequence reads: CASSSRDTYSGNTIYF. In DNA form, the CDR3 reads TGTGCCAGCAGTTCGCGGGACACTTACTCTGGAAACACCATATATTTT.

Only a few counts were recorded for this clone. The chain recombines TRBV2 with TRBJ1-2; 9 nucleotides match TRBD1. With V trimmed by 6 bases and J by 5 bases, 1 base remained unmatched. CDR3 length: 12 amino acids. Germline V gene data show CDR1 as SNHLY and CDR2 as FYNNEI. The chain's CDR3 is CASSGQGYGYTF. The CDR3 region has the DNA TGTGCCAGCAGCGGACAGGGGTATGGCTACACCTTC. Complete variable domain (other parts from reference TRBV2 and TRBJ1-2): EPEVTQTPSHQVTQMGQEVILRCVPISNHLYFYWYRQILGQKVEFLVSFYNNEISEKSEIFDDQFSVERPDGSNFTLKIRSTKLEDSAMYFCASSGQGYGYTFGSGTRLTVV.

This rearrangement joins TRBV5-1 to TRBJ1-2; D unclear. With 0 bases removed from V and 2 bases from J, the gap between germline ends came to 8 bases. Germline CDR1 is SGHRS and CDR2 is YFSETQ. This CDR3 is 14 amino acids long. The CDR3 reads CASSLARQNYGYTF. The DNA of the CDR3 is TGCGCCAGCAGCTTGGCGCGGCAGAACTATGGCTACACCTTC.

The CDR3 DNA follows: TGCGCCAGCAGCCAGCTCAGGGTTTCACCCCTCCACTTT. Its translation: CASSQLRVSPLHF. V is TRBV4-3 and J is TRBJ1-6; TRBD1 might be the D (5 bases). Germline lookup yields CDR1 LGHNA and CDR2 YSLEER. Trimming removed 3 bases from V and 9 bases from J, with 9 bases in between. This CDR3 has 13 amino acids.

The rearrangement links TRBV9 to TRBJ1-3; D is unclear. This CDR3 is 15 amino acids long. The germline gives CDR1 SGDLS, CDR2 YYNGEE. Trimming took 4 bases from V and 0 from J, leaving 11 bases between them. CDR3 nucleotides: TGTGCCAGCAGCCCCCCAGGACTCTCTGGAAACACCATATATTTT. It codes for CASSPPGLSGNTIYF.

V usage is TRBV6-5 and J usage is TRBJ2-6, with a tentative D call TRBD2 (5 bases). Between the trimmed V and J ends, which lost 8 bases and 0 bases, there was a span of 11 bases. CDR3 length: 15 amino acids. Germline loops: CDR1 MNHEY, CDR2 SVGAGI. The CDR3 DNA is TGTGCCAGCGGACTCAAGACCTCTGGGGCCAACGTCCTGACTTTC. It translates to CASGLKTSGANVLTF.

The chain carries TRBV30 and TRBJ1-2; no clear D gene. This CDR3 comprises 13 residues. The V end lost 0 bases, the J end lost 3 bases, and 8 bases lay between the germline ends. The germline V gene encodes CDR1 GTSNPN and CDR2 SVGIG (reference sequence). The CDR3 sequence is CAWSVSAHYGYTF. CDR3 nucleotides: TGTGCCTGGAGTGTAAGCGCCCACTATGGCTACACCTTC.

J is TRBJ2-2 and V is TRBV3-1 (or the pseudogene TRBV3-2); 8 nucleotides match TRBD1. CDR3 length: 17 amino acids. Germline V gene sequence: CDR1 LGHDT, CDR2 YNNKEL (reference sequence). V trimming: 4 bases; J trimming: 7 bases; junction bases outside the gene matches: 14. The CDR3 coding sequence is TGTGCCAGCAGCCTCACCCGGCAGGGGGCGTTGGGCGGGGAGCTGTTTTTT. This sequence encodes CASSLTRQGALGGELFF.

This chain joins TRBV30 and TRBJ1-6; 7 nucleotides match TRBD1. The CDR3 has 14 residues. Germline-derived CDR1 and CDR2 are GTSNPN and SVGIG (reference sequence). The trim removed 3 bases at V and 10 bases at J, leaving 9 bases unmatched. This CDR3 reads CAWSPDRSGSPLHF. The DNA of the CDR3 is TGTGCCTGGAGCCCGGACAGGTCTGGCTCACCCCTCCACTTT.

In this sample, this clone turned up a few times. The V call is TRBV7-2, the J call TRBJ1-2, with 10 bases fitting TRBD1. The V segment lost 5 bases and the J segment 0 bases; nucleotides outside the gene matches: 3. The CDR3 runs to 15 residues. Germline CDR1 and CDR2: SGHTA and FQGNSA. In nucleotides, the CDR3 is TGTGCCAGCAGCCGGGACAGGGGAGCTAACTATGGCTACACCTTC. It yields the protein CASSRDRGANYGYTF.

This rearrangement joins TRBV27 to TRBJ1-5; TRBD1 matches 9 bases. CDR1 is MNHEY, CDR2 SMNVEV, per germline (reference sequence). The trim removed 6 bases at V and 3 bases at J, leaving 6 bases unmatched. The CDR3 spans 15 residues. The CDR3 DNA reads TGTGCCAGCAGAACGGACAGGGGAGACAATCAGCCCCAGCATTTT. Its translation: CASRTDRGDNQPQHF.

The V and J genes are TRBV3-1 (or the pseudogene TRBV3-2) and TRBJ2-5, with 8 positions matching TRBD1. Trimming at V came to 4 bases and at J to 3 bases, leaving 4 bases not matched to a gene. CDR1 is LGHDT and CDR2 is YNNKEL in the germline V gene (reference sequence). The length of the CDR3 is 14 residues. This chain's CDR3 is CASSPRQGKETQYF. The CDR3 DNA follows: TGTGCCAGCAGCCCCAGACAGGGGAAAGAGACCCAGTACTTC.

This chain uses TRBV7-6 with TRBJ1-6; D gene ambiguous. The CDR3 runs 13 residues. With 1 base removed from V and 8 bases from J, the gap between germline ends came to 6 bases. Germline V CDR1 and CDR2: SGHVS, FNYEAQ. The CDR3 here is CASSLGSDSPLHF. The DNA for the CDR3 is TGTGCCAGCAGCTTAGGATCGGATTCACCCCTCCACTTT.

The J gene is TRBJ1-5, the V gene TRBV28; a weak D match, TRBD1 (5 bases). Looked up from germline, CDR1 is MDHEN and CDR2 is SYDVKM. This CDR3 has 13 amino acids. V lost 5 bases and J lost 6, with 11 bases in between. The chain's CDR3 is CASSLQGGQPQHF. The CDR3 DNA is TGTGCCAGCAGTCTTCAGGGAGGTCAGCCCCAGCATTTT.

The J gene is TRBJ2-7, the V gene TRBV28, with 11 bases lining up with TRBD1. The CDR3 length is 14 residues. Germline V gene lookup returns CDR1 MDHEN and CDR2 SYDVKM. The V and J ends lost 5 bases and 6 bases, in that order; junction bases with no gene match: 6. The CDR3: CASSGPGTGGEQYV. The CDR3, as DNA: TGTGCCAGCAGTGGGCCAGGGACAGGGGGCGAGCAGTACGTC.

The rearrangement joins TRBV7-3 to TRBJ1-2, with D uncertain. The CDR3 extends over 16 amino acids. Per the germline V gene, CDR1 is SGHTA and CDR2 is FQGTGA. Trimming stripped 0 bases from V and 6 bases from J, with 17 bases between. The CDR3 loop is CASSLTGPGNVNGYTF. CDR3 DNA sequence: TGTGCCAGCAGCTTAACGGGCCCCGGCAATGTAAATGGCTACACCTTC.